The rows below give T cell receptor beta chains drawn from one sample of a study of response to subunit inactivated influenza vaccine. TCRdb recomputed calls from the RT-PCR reads with MiXCR, one row per CDR3 protein. The repertoire holds more than 450,000 distinct CDR3 sequences, with around 8% as singletons. This material consisted of PBMCs from blood, taken about 23 months after vaccination. These receptors all come from a man between 50 and 69 years old who received an inactivated influenza vaccine. CDR3s include the opening cysteine and the closing phenylalanine or tryptophan. Each record gives: V gene, clone size, J gene, D gene, CDR3 DNA, CDR3 protein. The D gene is left open where the match is weak. Size is stated for part of the rows, as once, few or many counts, or as a class when the clone is expanded.

>TRBV12-3/TRBV12-4|.|TRBJ2-5|.
TGTGCCAGCAGTCTACCCGGGACGACACAGGAGACCCAGTACTTC
CASSLPGTTQETQYF
>TRBV9|.|TRBJ2-3|.
TGTGCCAGCAGCGGGACTTTGGATACGCAGTATTTT
CASSGTLDTQYF
>TRBV7-6|.|TRBJ2-7|.
TGTGCCAGCAGCCTCCAAGAGGGGATCGAGCAGTACTTC
CASSLQEGIEQYF
>TRBV4-2|many|TRBJ1-5|TRBD1
TGTGCCAGCAGCCAAGATGAGAACAGGGGGCGACTTAGGCAGCCCCAGCATTTT
CASSQDENRGRLRQPQHF
>TRBV4-2|few|TRBJ1-2|.
TGTGCCAGCAGCCAGAGTGGTTTGACGGGGGACTATGGCTACACCTTC
CASSQSGLTGDYGYTF
>TRBV9|.|TRBJ2-2|.
TGTGCCAGCAGCCCCGCTCGTATCGCGAACACCGGGGAGCTGTTTTTT
CASSPARIANTGELFF
>TRBV3-1|many|TRBJ1-4|.
TGTGCCAGCAGCCTCGAGGGTAATGAAAAACTGTTTTTT
CASSLEGNEKLFF
>TRBV27|few|TRBJ2-3|.
TGTGCCAGCAGTTTAGAAGCGGACACAGATACGCAGTATTTT
CASSLEADTDTQYF
>TRBV5-1|many|TRBJ2-1|.
TGTGCCAGCAGCTTAGAGCCCGGCTCCTACAATGAGCAGTTCTTC
CASSLEPGSYNEQFF
>TRBV28|.|TRBJ2-2|.
TGTGCCAGCAGATTAACTAGCTCCAAGAGGCGCACCGGGGAGCTGTTTTTT
CASRLTSSKRRTGELFF
>TRBV5-1|many|TRBJ2-4|.
TGCGCCAGCAGCTTGGGGGGAGAAGTAAACATTCAGTACTTC
CASSLGGEVNIQYF
>TRBV10-3|.|TRBJ2-6|.
TGTGCCATGCAAGGCTCTGGGGCCAACGTCCTGACTTTC
CAMQGSGANVLTF
>TRBV5-1|few|TRBJ2-7|.
TGCGCCAGCAGCACCCTAGCGACACCCTACGAGCAGTACTTC
CASSTLATPYEQYF
>TRBV6-2/TRBV6-3|few|TRBJ1-1|.
TGTGCCAGCAGCCGAGACGGATACGAAGCTTTCTTT
CASSRDGYEAFF
>TRBV12-3/TRBV12-4|.|TRBJ1-5|.
TGTGCCAGCAGCCTCGTGACGGGGGTACAGCCCCAGCATTTT
CASSLVTGVQPQHF
>TRBV12-3/TRBV12-4|many|TRBJ2-7|.
TGTGCCAGCAGTTTCGGCCTCTCCTACGAGCAGTACTTC
CASSFGLSYEQYF
>TRBV12-3/TRBV12-4|.|TRBJ1-5|.
TGTGCCAGCAGTTCCCCCGGCTGGCCCCAGCATTTT
CASSSPGWPQHF
>TRBV28|many|TRBJ2-7|.
TGTGCCAGCAGGATAGACAGAGGGATCAACGAGCAGTACTTC
CASRIDRGINEQYF
>TRBV7-9|few|TRBJ2-1|TRBD2
TGTGCCAGCAGCTTCCTAGCGGGGGTTGAGCAGTTCTTC
CASSFLAGVEQFF
>TRBV2|few|TRBJ2-7|TRBD2
TGTGCCAGCAGCAATAGCGGGAGTCACGACGAGCAGTACTTC
CASSNSGSHDEQYF
>TRBV20-1|.|TRBJ1-1|TRBD1
TGCAGTGCTAGAGCCCTGACAGGGCTGTATCCTGAAGCTTTCTTT
CSARALTGLYPEAFF
>TRBV4-2|many|TRBJ2-7|TRBD2
TGTGCCAGCAGCATAGGGACTAGCGGCCGCATCGTCTACGAGCAGTACTTC
CASSIGTSGRIVYEQYF
>TRBV14|.|TRBJ2-1|TRBD2
TGTGCCAGCAGCCAGTATCTAGCGGGGGGCCCCCTGACGAACAATGAGCAGTTCTTC
CASSQYLAGGPLTNNEQFF
>TRBV12-3/TRBV12-4|many|TRBJ1-2|.
TGTGCCAGCACCCCCCGGCACACGAAAGAAGGCTATGGCTACACCTTC
CASTPRHTKEGYGYTF
>TRBV29-1|few|TRBJ2-7|.
TGCAGCGGAAGGACAATCTCCTACGAGCAGTACTTC
CSGRTISYEQYF
>TRBV4-2|.|TRBJ2-2|TRBD2
TGTGCCAGCAGCAAAGCCGGGACTAGCGGGAGAGTTGCCGGGGAGCTGTTTTTT
CASSKAGTSGRVAGELFF
>TRBV20-1|many|TRBJ2-2|.
TGCAGTGCTAGAGATCCCCGGCAGGGGAACACCGGGGAGCTGTTTTTT
CSARDPRQGNTGELFF
>TRBV15|few|TRBJ2-1|TRBD2
TGTGCCACCAGCAGCTCTACTGCGGGAGGGCCCTACAATGAGCAGTTCTTC
CATSSSTAGGPYNEQFF
>TRBV7-9|many|TRBJ2-1|.
TGTGCCAGCAGCTTACGGGGCGGCCCAAACAATGAGCAGTTCTTC
CASSLRGGPNNEQFF
>TRBV20-1|many|TRBJ2-3|.
TGCAGTGCTAGAGACCCGAGCGGCACAGATACGCAGTATTTT
CSARDPSGTDTQYF
>TRBV5-5|many|TRBJ1-6|.
TGTGCCAGCAGCATCCGGGACCTAAATTCACCCCTCCACTTT
CASSIRDLNSPLHF
>TRBV28|.|TRBJ2-7|TRBD1
TGTGCCAGCAGTTCGGACAGGATTGAGCAGTACTTC
CASSSDRIEQYF
>TRBV12-3/TRBV12-4|few|TRBJ1-5|.
TGTGCCAGCAGTTTGGGCTTACGAGGAATGCAGCCCCAGCATTTT
CASSLGLRGMQPQHF
>TRBV7-2|.|TRBJ2-1|TRBD2
TGTGCCAGCAGACCTAGGAGCGGGAACCGAGGGAATGAGCAGTTCTTC
CASRPRSGNRGNEQFF
>TRBV10-3|many|TRBJ2-1|.
TGTGCCATCAGTGAGTTGTCGGCAGGGTACAATGAGCAGTTCTTC
CAISELSAGYNEQFF
>TRBV12-3/TRBV12-4|.|TRBJ2-5|.
TGTGCCAGCAGTAAAGGACCGGTGACCCAGTACTTC
CASSKGPVTQYF
>TRBV20-1|few|TRBJ1-2|TRBD1
TGCAGTGCTAGAGCGGGACAGGGGGCAGGCTACACCTTC
CSARAGQGAGYTF
>TRBV5-1|.|TRBJ1-1|.
TGCGCCAGCAGCACGTACAGGGAGGACACTGAAGCTTTCTTT
CASSTYREDTEAFF
>TRBV5-1|.|TRBJ1-4|TRBD1
TGCGCCAGCAGCTTGGCAGGGGGTGGAGATGAAAAACTGTTTTTT
CASSLAGGGDEKLFF
>TRBV7-2|few|TRBJ2-2|.
TGTGCCAGCAGCTTAATGTGGGATGAGATCGGGGAGCTGTTTTTT
CASSLMWDEIGELFF
>TRBV6-2/TRBV6-3|few|TRBJ2-1|TRBD2
TGTGCCAGCAGTTACTCTACCAGCGGGAGCGCCAATGAGCAGTTCTTC
CASSYSTSGSANEQFF
>TRBV11-2|few|TRBJ2-4|.
TGTGCCAGCAGCCCACCACTAGGAACGCCCAAAAACATTCAGTACTTC
CASSPPLGTPKNIQYF
>TRBV5-1|.|TRBJ1-2|.
TGCGCCAGCAGCGCCCTAGACAGAAACTATGGCTACACCTTC
CASSALDRNYGYTF
>TRBV7-8|.|TRBJ2-2|TRBD2
TGTGCCAGCAGCGAGCGGGGGGGGAACACCGGGGAGCTGTTTTTT
CASSERGGNTGELFF
>TRBV19|few|TRBJ1-2|.
TGTGCCAGTAGTCTGGCCTTTGAGGTTTTCTATGGCTACACCTTC
CASSLAFEVFYGYTF
>TRBV28|many|TRBJ1-4|TRBD1
TGTGCCAGCAGTTTACCCCGACAGGGGGCACTGGATGAAAAACTGTTTTTT
CASSLPRQGALDEKLFF